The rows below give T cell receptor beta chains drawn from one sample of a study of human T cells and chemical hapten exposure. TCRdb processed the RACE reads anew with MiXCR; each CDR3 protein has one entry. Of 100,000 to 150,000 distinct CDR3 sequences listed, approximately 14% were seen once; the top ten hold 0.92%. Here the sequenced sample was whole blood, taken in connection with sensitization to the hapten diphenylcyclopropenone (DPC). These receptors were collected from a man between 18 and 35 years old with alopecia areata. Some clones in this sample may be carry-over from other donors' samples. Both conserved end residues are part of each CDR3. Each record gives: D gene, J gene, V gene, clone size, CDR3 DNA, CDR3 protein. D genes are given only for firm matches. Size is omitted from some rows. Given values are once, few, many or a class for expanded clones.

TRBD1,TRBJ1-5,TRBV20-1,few,TGCAGTGCAGAGACAGGGGGTCAGCCCCAGCATTTT,CSAETGGQPQHF
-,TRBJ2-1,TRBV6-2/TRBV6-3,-,TGTGCCAGTCTATCCGAGGCACCCTACAATGAGCAGTTCTTC,CASLSEAPYNEQFF
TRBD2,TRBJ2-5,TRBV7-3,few,TGTGCCAGCAGCTCAAGCGGGGTGGAGACCCAGTACTTC,CASSSSGVETQYF
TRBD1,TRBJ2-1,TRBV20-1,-,TGCAGTGCTGAATACAATACAGGGGATAACTACAATGAGCAGTTCTTC,CSAEYNTGDNYNEQFF
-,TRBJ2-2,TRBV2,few,TGTGCCAGCGCGGGGGCGCGCATTCCCCCCTTCTACACCGGGGAGCTGTTTTTT,CASAGARIPPFYTGELFF
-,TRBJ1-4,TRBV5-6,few,TGTGCCAGCAGCTTGACCCAGACGGGAAAACTGTTTTTT,CASSLTQTGKLFF
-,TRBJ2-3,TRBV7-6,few,TGTGCCAGCAGCTTAGATACCGGCACAGATACGCAGTATTTT,CASSLDTGTDTQYF
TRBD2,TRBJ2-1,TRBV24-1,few,TGTGCCACCAGTGATTATTCGGGGGGGCGTGGCAATGAGCAGTTCTTC,CATSDYSGGRGNEQFF
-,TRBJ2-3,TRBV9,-,TGTGCCAGCAGCGTAGACGGGGTGGCAGATACGCAGTATTTT,CASSVDGVADTQYF
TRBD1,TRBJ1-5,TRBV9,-,TGTGCCAGCAGCCGTGGACAGGGCAATCAGCCCCAGCATTTT,CASSRGQGNQPQHF
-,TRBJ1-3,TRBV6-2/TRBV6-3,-,TGTGGAGGCCGGGACTTCTCTGGAAACACCATATATTTT,CGGRDFSGNTIYF
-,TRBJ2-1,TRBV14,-,TGTGCCAGCAGCCAAGACGGGAACTCCTACAATGAGCAGTTCTTC,CASSQDGNSYNEQFF
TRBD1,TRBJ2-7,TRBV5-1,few,TGCGCCAGCAGCTTGTCCATGGGACAGGGAAACTACGAGCAGTACTTC,CASSLSMGQGNYEQYF
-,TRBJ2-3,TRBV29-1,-,TGCAGCGTCCAACGTTTAGGGGTGGGGAGGGATACGCAGTATTTT,CSVQRLGVGRDTQYF
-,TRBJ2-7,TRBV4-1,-,TGCGCCAGCAGCCAAATCTCTACGACCTACGAGCAGTACTTC,CASSQISTTYEQYF
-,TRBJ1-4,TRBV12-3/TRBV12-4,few,TGTGCCAGCAGTCTCGAAGTCCTGGCCGGAAAACTGTTTTTT,CASSLEVLAGKLFF
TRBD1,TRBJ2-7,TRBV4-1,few,TGCGCCAGCAGCCAAGCCGGGACAGACTACGAGCAGTACTTC,CASSQAGTDYEQYF
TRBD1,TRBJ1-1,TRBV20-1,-,TGCAGTGCCCGGGACAGGGTTTACACTGAAGCTTTCTTT,CSARDRVYTEAFF
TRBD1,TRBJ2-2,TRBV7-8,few,TGTGCCAGCAGCCGAAGACAGGGGCCTTTTACGTCCGGGGAGCTGTTTTTT,CASSRRQGPFTSGELFF
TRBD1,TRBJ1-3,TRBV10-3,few,TGTGCCATCAGTGAGTCCCGGACAGGGAGTGGAAACACCATATATTTT,CAISESRTGSGNTIYF
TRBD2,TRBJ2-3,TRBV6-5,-,TGTGCCAGCAGTTACGGCCCCCAGCGGGGGGGCACAGATACGCAGTATTTT,CASSYGPQRGGTDTQYF
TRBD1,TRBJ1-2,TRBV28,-,TGTGCCAGCAGTTCTACACAGGGGGCAAACTATGGCTACACCTTC,CASSSTQGANYGYTF
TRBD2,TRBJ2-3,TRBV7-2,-,TGTGCCAGCAACAGATTCGGACTAGCGGGGGGCCGTAGCACAGATATGCAGTATTTT,CASNRFGLAGGRSTDMQYF
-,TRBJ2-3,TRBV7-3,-,TGTGCCAGCAGCCCCGGGACTGTCACAGATACGCAGTATTTT,CASSPGTVTDTQYF
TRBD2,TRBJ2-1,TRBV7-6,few,TGTGCCAGCAGCTTAAACGGGGGGGCCTACAATGAGCAGTTCTTC,CASSLNGGAYNEQFF
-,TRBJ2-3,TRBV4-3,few,TGCGCCAGCAGCCCTAAAAAGGGGCCCGAGACGGATACGCAGTATTTT,CASSPKKGPETDTQYF
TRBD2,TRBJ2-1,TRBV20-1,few,TGCAGTGCTAGCAGGGAGGGTCTGGATGAGCAGTTCTTC,CSASREGLDEQFF
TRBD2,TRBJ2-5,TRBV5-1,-,TGCGCCAGCAGCTGGCTCCGGGAGGACGAAGAGACCCAGTACTTC,CASSWLREDEETQYF
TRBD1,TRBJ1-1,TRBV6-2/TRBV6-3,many,TGTGCCAGCAGTTATGAGGGCAGGGGGCGAGGGAACACTGAAGCTTTCTTT,CASSYEGRGRGNTEAFF
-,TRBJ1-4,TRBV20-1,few,TGCAGTGCTCCCCGCTATAATGAAAAACTGTTTTTT,CSAPRYNEKLFF
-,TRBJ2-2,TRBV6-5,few,TGTGCCAGCAGTTACTCTACAGGAGGCACCGGGGAGCTGTTTTTT,CASSYSTGGTGELFF
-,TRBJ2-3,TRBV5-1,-,TGCGCCAGCAGCTCCCAAGAGTTAGTAGATACGCAGTATTTT,CASSSQELVDTQYF
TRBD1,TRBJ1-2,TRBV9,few,TGTGCCAGCAGCGCGGGGGACAGGATGGATGGCTACACCTTC,CASSAGDRMDGYTF
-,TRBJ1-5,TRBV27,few,TGTGCCAGCATGAGGCAAGGGATTGAGGATCAGCCCCAGCATTTT,CASMRQGIEDQPQHF
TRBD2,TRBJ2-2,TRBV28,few,TGTGCCAGCAGTTTACGCCGGGGGGGCACCGGGGAGCTGTTTTTT,CASSLRRGGTGELFF
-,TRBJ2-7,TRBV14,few,TGTGCCAGCAGCCAAGTTAGCCTGGGCGAGCAGTACTTC,CASSQVSLGEQYF
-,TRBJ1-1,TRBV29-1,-,TGCAGCGTCGTCACTAACACTGAAGCTTTCTTT,CSVVTNTEAFF
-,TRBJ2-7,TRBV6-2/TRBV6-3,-,TGTGCCAGCAGCAACCTTCTCTTTGAGGGGCAGTACTTC,CASSNLLFEGQYF
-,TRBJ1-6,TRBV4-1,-,TGCGCCAGCAGCCAAACTAATCCGAGCTCCTATAATTCACCCCTCCACTTT,CASSQTNPSSYNSPLHF
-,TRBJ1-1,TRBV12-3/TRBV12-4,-,TGTGCCAGCAGTCCTATAAACACTGAAGCTTTCTTT,CASSPINTEAFF
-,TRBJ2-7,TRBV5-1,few,TGCGCCAGCAGCTTGGCCGTCACGCCAGGGAATACCTACGAGCAGTACTTC,CASSLAVTPGNTYEQYF
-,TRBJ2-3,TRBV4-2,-,TGTGCCAGCAGCCAAGGGGAAATTAGTACCACAGATACGCAGTATTTT,CASSQGEISTTDTQYF
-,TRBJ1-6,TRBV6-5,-,TGTGCCAGCAGTTACTCGAAGGGGAGCTCCTATAATTCACCCCTCCACTTT,CASSYSKGSSYNSPLHF
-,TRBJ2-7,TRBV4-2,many,TGTGCCAGCAGCCAAGATTTTGGGGGATACTACGAGCAGTACTTC,CASSQDFGGYYEQYF
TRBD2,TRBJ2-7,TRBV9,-,TGTGCCAGCAGCACGTCTAGCGGGGGGGCCCACGAGCAGTACTTC,CASSTSSGGAHEQYF
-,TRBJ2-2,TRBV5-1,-,TGCGCCAGCAGCTTGGCGGTTAGATTGAACACCGGGGAGCTGTTTTTT,CASSLAVRLNTGELFF